This passage covers 7 T cell receptor beta chains from one sample sequenced in a study of early T cells in non-severe SARS-CoV-2 infection. One entry per CDR3 protein, called by TCRdb with MiXCR from the 5' RACE reads. Of 17,000 or so distinct CDR3 sequences listed, less than 6.5% are singletons. This sample comprised whole blood, obtained at baseline. The source of these receptors is an adult who was a healthcare worker with PCR-confirmed SARS-CoV-2 infection or an uninfected control (not recorded which).

This clonotype was seen repeatedly, ten times or more. J is TRBJ2-3 and V is TRBV20-1, with D perhaps TRBD1 (6 bases). Trimming pared 7 bases from V and 1 base from J, leaving 6 bases between. This CDR3 comprises 11 residues. Germline loops: CDR1 DFQATT, CDR2 SNEGSKA (reference sequence). CDR3 nucleotides: TGCAGTGGACAGGGCACAGATACGCAGTATTTT. It is translated as CSGQGTDTQYF.

By share, this clonotype counts as medium-sized. The chain is built from TRBV5-1 and TRBJ2-5, with 10 nucleotides matching TRBD2. Looked up from germline, CDR1 is SGHRS and CDR2 is YFSETQ. J gave up 2 bases and V 5 bases, and 3 bases lay outside the gene matches. This CDR3 comprises 14 residues. The CDR3 spells CASSSTSGQETQYF. The CDR3 bases are TGCGCCAGCAGTTCGACTAGCGGGCAAGAGACCCAGTACTTC. Together with reference TRBV5-1 and TRBJ2-5, the CDR3 gives the full variable domain: KAGVTQTPRYLIKTRGQQVTLSCSPISGHRSVSWYQQTPGQGLQFLFEYFSETQRNKGNFPGRFSGRQFSNSRSEMNVSTLELGDSALYLCASSSTSGQETQYFGPGTRLLVL.

This clonotype showed up many times. The chain recombines TRBV30 with TRBJ1-1; no firm D call. This CDR3 has 13 amino acids. Trimming cost V 3 bases and J 3 bases, with 11 bases left between them. Per the germline V gene, CDR1 is GTSNPN and CDR2 is SVGIG (reference sequence). CDR3 DNA sequence: TGTGCCTGGAGCAAGGAAATAGACACTGAAGCTTTCTTT. Its protein product is CAWSKEIDTEAFF.

The chain employs TRBV10-1 and TRBJ2-7, with 8 bases fitting TRBD1. Germline-derived CDR1 and CDR2 are WNHNN and SYGVQD (reference sequence). CDR3 length: 14 amino acids. Trimming at V came to 8 bases and at J to 4 bases, leaving 10 bases not matched to a gene. CDR3 bases: TGCGCCAGCTATGCGGGGACAGGAGAGTACGAGCAGTACTTC. It translates to CASYAGTGEYEQYF.

This clonotype turned up a few times. The chain couples TRBV4-3 to TRBJ1-4; D not certain. The ends were cut back, 5 bases at V and 0 bases at J, with 13 bases in the middle. Germline CDR1 is LGHNA and CDR2 is YSLEER. This CDR3 spans 16 amino acids. As DNA, the CDR3 is TGCGCCAGCAGCATTAATGAGGTCGCAACTAATGAAAAACTGTTTTTT. It translates to CASSINEVATNEKLFF.

In its sample, this clonotype ranks as medium-sized. V usage is TRBV10-3 and J usage is TRBJ1-2; no clear D gene. CDR1 ENHRY and CDR2 SYGVKD come from the germline V gene. Trimming took off 0 bases at V and 8 bases at J, with 10 bases between the two ends. CDR3 length: 13 residues. CDR3 sequence (DNA): TGTGCCATCAGTGAGTCCCCGGGAGGAGGCTACACCTTC. It translates to CAISESPGGGYTF.

This clonotype was seen repeatedly, ten times or more. The rearrangement joins TRBV5-1 to TRBJ2-7; 7 nucleotides agree with TRBD1. Germline values: CDR1 SGHRS, CDR2 YFSETQ. This CDR3 has 18 residues. J gave up 1 base and V 0 bases, and 13 bases lay outside the gene matches. CDR3: CASSLDPPSAGGSYEQYF. CDR3 nucleotide sequence: TGCGCCAGCAGCTTGGATCCCCCCAGCGCAGGGGGATCCTACGAGCAGTACTTC.